Listed below are T cell receptor beta chains from one sample, sequenced in a study of cytomegalovirus exposure and HLA in healthy donors. Generated by immunoSEQ multiplex PCR, the TCRdb table keeps only in-frame clones and is missing some. The sample's table shows over 80,000 clones. The specimen sequenced was PBMCs. The receptor source for this set is a girl between 10 and 17 years old in good health and CMV-seropositive. CDR3s include the opening cysteine and the closing phenylalanine or tryptophan. D genes are given only for firm matches.

>TRBJ1-5|TRBV7-2|NA
CASSSTGDNQPQHF
TGTGCCAGCAGCTCGACAGGCGACAATCAGCCCCAGCATTTT
>TRBJ2-3|TRBV4-3|TRBD1
CASSQGGQGNTDTQYF
TGCGCCAGCAGCCAGGGCGGACAGGGTAACACAGATACGCAGTATTTT
>TRBJ2-6|TRBV19|NA
CASSRAAVRKSGANVLTF
TGTGCCAGTAGTAGGGCCGCAGTTAGGAAATCTGGGGCCAACGTCCTGACTTTC
>TRBJ2-7|TRBV7-9|TRBD1
CASSLYGDRGEQYF
TGTGCCAGCAGCTTGTACGGGGACAGGGGCGAGCAGTACTTC
>TRBJ2-5|TRBV2|NA
CASEGRTGEETQYF
TGTGCCAGCGAAGGGAGGACAGGCGAGGAGACCCAGTACTTC
>TRBJ1-2|TRBV4-1|NA
CASSQRSTDGYTF
TGCGCCAGCAGCCAAAGAAGTACGGATGGCTACACCTTC
>TRBJ2-5|TRBV7-2|NA
CASSLMGPEETQYF
TGTGCCAGCAGCTTAATGGGGCCGGAGGAGACCCAGTACTTC
>TRBJ2-3|TRBV11-3|NA
CASSFSRSTDTQYF
TGTGCCAGCAGCTTTTCCAGGTCCACAGATACGCAGTATTTT
>TRBJ2-1|TRBV7-3|NA
CASSSPPDYEQFF
TGTGCCAGCAGCTCCCCGCCGGACTATGAGCAGTTCTTC
>TRBJ1-3|TRBV6-5|NA
CASSRTQGGNTIYF
TGTGCCAGCAGCCGAACGCAGGGAGGGAACACCATATATTTT
>TRBJ1-5|TRBV28|TRBD1
CASSPPGQVRSNQPQHF
TGTGCCAGCAGTCCCCCGGGACAGGTACGGAGCAATCAGCCCCAGCATTTT
>TRBJ2-7|TRBV4-3|NA
CASSQGSSYEQYF
TGCGCCAGCAGCCAGGGCAGTTCCTACGAGCAGTACTTC
>TRBJ2-1|TRBV15|TRBD2
CATSMAGGNNEQFF
TGTGCCACCAGCATGGCGGGGGGGAACAATGAGCAGTTCTTC
>TRBJ2-5|TRBV11-2|TRBD1
CASSFGTGDPQYF
TGTGCCAGCAGCTTTGGGACAGGGGACCCCCAGTACTTC
>TRBJ1-6|TRBV5-4|NA
CASRLYQGQSPLHF
TGTGCCAGCAGGCTTTATCAGGGGCAGTCACCCCTCCACTTT
>TRBJ2-3|TRBV13|TRBD2
CASSYWTSGGTDTQYF
TGTGCCAGCAGCTACTGGACTAGCGGGGGTACAGATACGCAGTATTTT
>TRBJ2-1|TRBV30|NA
CAWSLVANEQFF
TGTGCCTGGAGCCTTGTAGCCAATGAGCAGTTCTTC
>TRBJ1-5|TRBV6-5|NA
CASSYSPGFNQPQHF
TGTGCCAGCAGTTACTCACCGGGATTCAATCAGCCCCAGCATTTT
>TRBJ1-4|TRBV6-5|TRBD1
CASSGQGAVGKLFF
TGTGCCAGCAGCGGACAGGGGGCTGTAGGAAAACTGTTTTTT
>TRBJ1-1|TRBV29-1|NA
CSVEDTGSRGFF
TGCAGCGTTGAAGACACCGGGTCTAGGGGTTTCTTT
>TRBJ1-1|TRBV6-5|TRBD1
CASRTGFTEAFF
TGTGCCAGCAGGACAGGGTTCACTGAAGCTTTCTTT
>TRBJ1-2|TRBV18|TRBD1
CASTDRGNGYTF
TGTGCCAGCACAGACAGGGGGAATGGCTACACCTTC
>TRBJ1-5|TRBV15|NA
CATSRDGGDNQPQHF
TGTGCCACCAGCAGAGACGGGGGGGACAATCAGCCCCAGCATTTT
>TRBJ2-7|TRBV4-2|NA
CASSQGYRESELYEQYF
TGTGCCAGCAGCCAAGGTTATCGGGAAAGCGAACTCTACGAGCAGTACTTC
>TRBJ1-2|TRBV7-8|TRBD1
CASSDSTGGLIYGYTF
TGTGCCAGCAGCGACTCGACAGGGGGACTAATCTATGGCTACACCTTC
>TRBJ1-2|TRBV6-1|NA
CASSEGDTANYGYTF
TGTGCCAGCAGTGAGGGAGACACCGCTAACTATGGCTACACCTTC
>TRBJ1-5|TRBV28|NA
CASSLTVNQPQHF
TGTGCCAGCAGTTTGACAGTCAATCAGCCCCAGCATTTT
>TRBJ1-2|TRBV19|TRBD1
CASSSPPPGTEGYTF
TGTGCCAGTAGTAGCCCGCCACCCGGGACAGAAGGCTACACCTTC
>TRBJ2-3|TRBV9|NA
CASSVTVSTDTQYF
TGTGCCAGCAGCGTAACGGTGAGCACAGATACGCAGTATTTT
>TRBJ2-5|TRBV18|TRBD1
CASSPGQQETQYF
TGTGCCAGCTCACCGGGACAGCAAGAGACCCAGTACTTC
>TRBJ2-2|TRBV7-9|TRBD2
CASSLDRRGDSTGELFF
TGTGCCAGCAGCTTAGACCGGCGGGGGGATTCCACCGGGGAGCTGTTTTTT
>TRBJ2-7|TRBV7-2|TRBD2
CASSLVLAGDYEQYF
TGTGCCAGCAGCTTAGTCCTAGCGGGGGACTACGAGCAGTACTTC
>TRBJ2-3|TRBV6-5|TRBD2
CASVGPGGNTQYF
TGTGCCAGCGTTGGGCCCGGGGGGAATACGCAGTATTTT
>TRBJ1-1|TRBV6-5|NA
CASSRGPGVNTEAFF
TGTGCCAGCAGTCGGGGTCCGGGGGTGAACACTGAAGCTTTCTTT
>TRBJ2-2|TRBV7-3|NA
CASSLRGPHLGGELFF
TGTGCCAGCAGCTTAAGGGGGCCCCACCTTGGCGGGGAGCTGTTTTTT
>TRBJ2-5|TRBV5-1|TRBD2
CASSLGTRTSGEETQYF
TGCGCCAGCAGCTTGGGGACTAGGACTAGCGGGGAAGAGACCCAGTACTTC